The 27 T cell receptor beta chains reported below all come from one sample, sequenced in a study of blood T cell repertoires in COVID-19. Method: immunoSEQ multiplex PCR; TCRdb's copy keeps in-frame clones and lacks some. The profile shows 70,000 or so clones, over 80% of them singletons. The sequenced sample consisted of peripheral blood. These receptors all stem from a man aged 45-65 years with COVID-19, enrolled during active disease.

This clone has a handful of counts. The V and J genes are TRBV6-5 and TRBJ1-1; perhaps TRBD1 as D (5 bases). The V gene lost 6 bases and the J gene lost 12 bases, with 14 bases spanning the gap. The CDR3 loop spans 11 amino acids. Germline V gives CDR1 MNHEY, CDR2 SVGAGI. Here the CDR3 DNA reads TGTGCCAGCAGAACCGACAGTGCCACTTTCTTT. Its protein is CASRTDSATFF.

This sequence joins TRBV6-1 and TRBJ2-4; 9 nucleotides align to TRBD1. The germline V gene has CDR1 MNHNS and CDR2 SASEGT. Trimming at V came to 2 bases and at J to 6 bases, leaving 5 bases not matched to a gene. CDR3 size: 15 residues. CDR3 sequence reads: CASSERGTGLNIQYF. In DNA form, the CDR3 reads TGTGCCAGCAGTGAACGGGGGACAGGGTTAAACATTCAGTACTTC.

The rearrangement links TRBV10-3 to TRBJ2-2; 7 bases are shared with TRBD2. CDR1 is ENHRY, CDR2 SYGVKD, per germline. CDR3 length: 16 residues. The V segment lost 2 bases and the J segment 0 bases; nucleotides outside the gene matches: 3. Here the CDR3 DNA reads TGTGCCATCAGTGAGCTACTAGCGTCGAACACCGGGGAGCTGTTTTTT. It yields the protein CAISELLASNTGELFF.

The V gene is TRBV4-1, the J gene TRBJ2-2; 9 bases agree with TRBD2. The V gene's germline CDR1 is MGHRA and CDR2 YSYEKL. J was trimmed by 2 bases and V by 3 bases; bases with no gene match: 7. This CDR3 region has 17 residues. This chain's CDR3 is CASSQVWTSENTGELFF. The CDR3 DNA sequence: TGCGCCAGCAGCCAGGTCTGGACTAGCGAAAACACCGGGGAGCTGTTTTTT.

This sequence joins TRBV9 and TRBJ2-5, with 11 bases lining up with TRBD2. Germline V gene data show CDR1 as SGDLS and CDR2 as YYNGEE. This CDR3 has 16 residues. J was trimmed by 5 bases and V by 4 bases; bases with no gene match: 10. The CDR3 here is CASSPMATSGIETQYF. In nucleotides, the CDR3 is TGTGCCAGCAGCCCAATGGCGACTAGCGGGATCGAGACCCAGTACTTC.

This clone is termed medium-sized. This chain joins TRBV3-1 (or the pseudogene TRBV3-2) and TRBJ2-2, with D perhaps TRBD2 (5 bases). V lost 0 bases to trimming and J lost 0 bases, with 8 bases between them. CDR1 is LGHDT, CDR2 YNNKEL, per germline (reference sequence). This CDR3 has 16 residues. In nucleotides, the CDR3 is TGTGCCAGCAGCCAAGAAGAAGCGGCGAACACCGGGGAGCTGTTTTTT. Its protein product is CASSQEEAANTGELFF.

This chain links TRBV29-1 with TRBJ2-5, with TRBD2 identical over 10 bases. The germline gives CDR1 SQVTM, CDR2 ANQGSEA. The CDR3 sequence is 14 residues long. Germline trimming cut 3 bases from V and 4 bases from J; bases unmatched to any gene: 5. CDR3 in DNA: TGCAGCGTTGATGTCCTAGCGGGAGTAGAGACCCAGTACTTC. As protein: CSVDVLAGVETQYF.

The V gene is TRBV6-2 or TRBV6-3, the J gene TRBJ2-1; the match to TRBD2 covers 14 bases. V was pared by 5 bases and J by 9 bases, with 6 bases of the junction left unmatched. From germline, CDR1 is MNHEY and CDR2 SVGEGT. The CDR3 contains 15 residues. The CDR3 DNA sequence: TGTGCCAGCAGTCCGGGGACTAGCGGGAGTAGTGAGCAGTTCTTC. The encoded protein is CASSPGTSGSSEQFF.

This sequence joins TRBV6-5 and TRBJ1-1; D is perhaps TRBD1 (6 bases). The CDR3 runs to 12 residues. The V end lost 6 bases, the J end lost 11 bases, and 16 bases lay between the germline ends. Germline CDR1 is MNHEY and CDR2 is SVGAGI. The CDR3 sequence: CASSPLQGRAFF. The CDR3 DNA follows: TGTGCCAGCAGCCCCTTACAGGGACGGGCTTTCTTT.

The chain recombines TRBV4-1 with TRBJ2-1; TRBD2 matches 7 bases. V shed 0 bases and J 3 bases; nucleotides not matched to a gene: 5. Germline values: CDR1 MGHRA, CDR2 YSYEKL. This CDR3 spans 16 amino acids. CDR3: CASSQDPLADYNEQFF. In nucleotides, the CDR3 is TGCGCCAGCAGCCAAGATCCCCTAGCGGACTACAATGAGCAGTTCTTC.

This chain joins TRBV7-9 and TRBJ2-5; 7 nucleotides align to TRBD2. Looked up from germline, CDR1 is SEHNR and CDR2 is FQNEAQ (reference sequence). V shed 5 bases, J shed 2 bases, and the junction held 2 bases outside the gene matches. The CDR3 sequence is 13 residues long. CDR3 nucleotides: TGTGCCAGCAGCCGCGGGGGACAAGAGACCCAGTACTTC. This codes for CASSRGGQETQYF. The whole variable domain, remainder taken from reference TRBV7-9 and TRBJ2-5, is DTGVSQNPRHKITKRGQNVTFRCDPISEHNRLYWYRQTLGQGPEFLTYFQNEAQLEKSRLLSDRFSAERPKGSFSTLEIQRTEQGDSAMYLCASSRGGQETQYFGPGTRLLVL.

This clone has only one observation. The chain combines TRBV24-1 with TRBJ1-1, with D perhaps matching TRBD1 (6 bases). Trimming shortened V by 3 bases and J by 6 bases, and 13 bases separated the two germline ends. CDR3 size: 14 residues. Germline-derived CDR1 and CDR2 are KGHDR and SFDVKD. The CDR3 coding sequence is TGTGCCACCAGTGATAAGGGACACCCCGCTGAAGCTTTCTTT. Its translation: CATSDKGHPAEAFF.

This chain links TRBV4-2 with TRBJ2-7, with a possible D match to TRBD1 (5 bases). Germline V gene lookup returns CDR1 LGHNA and CDR2 YNFKEQ. Trimming removed 1 base from V and 7 bases from J, with 8 bases in between. The CDR3 runs 12 residues. The CDR3 bases are TGTGCCAGCAGCCAAGGCAAGGGGGAGCAGTACTTC. Its protein product is CASSQGKGEQYF.

V usage is TRBV18 and J usage is TRBJ2-1; no firm D call. The CDR3 contains 12 residues. CDR1 and CDR2 (germline): KGHSH, LQKENI. Trimming removed 1 base at V and 6 bases at J, with 4 bases between. The CDR3 protein is CASSPQLNEQFF. CDR3 nucleotide sequence: TGTGCCAGCTCACCACAACTCAATGAGCAGTTCTTC.

The chain joins TRBV19 to TRBJ2-4; 7 nucleotides align to TRBD1. The V and J ends lost 6 bases and 6 bases, in that order; junction bases with no gene match: 11. The germline gives CDR1 LNHDA, CDR2 SQIVND (reference sequence). The CDR3 runs to 15 residues. The CDR3, as DNA: TGTGCCAGTAGGCCGTTACAGGGGTTGGCAAACATTCAGTACTTC. It specifies CASRPLQGLANIQYF.

In this sample, this clone turned up once. The gene calls are TRBV6-5 and TRBJ2-1; 9 bases agree with TRBD2. The J segment lost 0 bases and the V segment lost 6 bases, leaving 3 bases of the junction unmatched. Germline V gene sequence: CDR1 MNHEY, CDR2 SVGAGI. This CDR3 is built from 15 residues. CDR3 loop: CASSSSGSSYNEQFF. CDR3 nucleotide sequence: TGTGCCAGCAGCAGTAGCGGGAGCTCCTACAATGAGCAGTTCTTC.

CDR3 loop: CAISPRTGMNTEAFF. As DNA, the CDR3 is TGTGCCATCAGTCCCCGGACAGGAATGAACACTGAAGCTTTCTTT. The J gene is TRBJ1-1, the V gene TRBV10-3, with 7 bases matching TRBD1. Germline V gives CDR1 ENHRY, CDR2 SYGVKD. CDR3 length: 15 residues. V shed 5 bases, J shed 0 bases, and the junction held 6 bases outside the gene matches.

The chain links TRBV28 to TRBJ2-1; TRBD2 is a possible D gene (5 bases). The germline gives CDR1 MDHEN, CDR2 SYDVKM. V lost 3 bases and J 3 bases, leaving 9 bases between the germline ends. CDR3 length: 14 residues. The CDR3 here is CASSFDGNYNEQFF. As DNA, the CDR3 is TGTGCCAGCAGTTTCGACGGGAACTACAATGAGCAGTTCTTC.

CDR3: CASSAQQGMVTEAFF. Written as DNA, the CDR3 is TGTGCCAGCAGCGCTCAACAGGGGATGGTCACTGAAGCTTTCTTT. V is TRBV7-2 and J is TRBJ1-1, with 7 nucleotides matching TRBD1. The CDR3 extends over 15 amino acids. The J segment lost 4 bases and the V segment lost 5 bases, leaving 10 bases of the junction unmatched. CDR1 SGHTA and CDR2 FQGNSA come from the germline V gene.

The V and J genes are TRBV12-3 or TRBV12-4 and TRBJ2-7, with D possibly TRBD1 on 6 matching bases. The CDR3 sequence is 12 residues long. Deletions cut 6 bases from V and 11 bases from J, with 17 bases between. Here the CDR3 reads CASRTTRGLEYF. CDR3 coding DNA: TGTGCCAGCAGGACTACCAGGGGCCTGGAGTACTTC.

CDR3: CATTTANTEAFF. The DNA for the CDR3 is TGTGCCACCACCACAGCTAACACTGAAGCTTTCTTT. The chain has TRBV6-5 and TRBJ1-1; D uncertain. V gave up 10 bases and J gave up 2 bases, with 11 bases separating them. Germline CDR1 reads MNHEY; CDR2 reads SVGAGI. CDR3 length: 12 residues.

The CDR3 bases are TGTGCCAGCGGAGGCGAACTTGAAAAACTGTTTTTT. Amino acid sequence: CASGGELEKLFF. This chain links TRBV6-5 with TRBJ1-4; D unresolved. Deletions cut 8 bases from V and 7 bases from J, with 11 bases between. The CDR3 is 12 amino acids. Germline CDR1 reads MNHEY; CDR2 reads SVGAGI.

The table lists this clone with a few counts. V usage is TRBV2 and J usage is TRBJ1-2; D possibly corresponds to TRBD1 (5 bases). This CDR3 is built from 14 residues. Germline CDR1 is SNHLY and CDR2 is FYNNEI. Trimming took 5 bases from V and 4 from J, leaving 14 bases between them. For the CDR3, the DNA is TGTGCCAGCAGTTCGGACACTGTCTTCTATGGCTACACCTTC. This gives the protein CASSSDTVFYGYTF.

This chain uses TRBV28 with TRBJ2-2; D is perhaps TRBD1 (6 bases). The V gene lost 6 bases and the J gene lost 1 base, with 15 bases spanning the gap. This CDR3 is 16 amino acids long. Germline V gene data show CDR1 as MDHEN and CDR2 as SYDVKM. The CDR3 DNA reads TGTGCCAGCAGCCCTCCCCGGGACAAGAACACCGGGGAGCTGTTTTTT. Amino acid sequence: CASSPPRDKNTGELFF.

The chain uses TRBV14 and TRBJ2-5, with TRBD1 identical over 7 bases. V shed 5 bases, J shed 0 bases, and the junction held 6 bases outside the gene matches. This CDR3 has 15 residues. Per germline, CDR1 SGHDN and CDR2 FVKESK. In nucleotides, the CDR3 is TGTGCCAGCAGCAATCTGGACAGGCACCAAGAGACCCAGTACTTC. As protein: CASSNLDRHQETQYF.

The CDR3 loop is CASREGESSYNSPLHF. The CDR3 bases are TGTGCCAGCCGAGAGGGGGAGAGCTCCTATAATTCACCCCTCCACTTT. V and J are TRBV7-2 and TRBJ1-6; perhaps TRBD1 as D (6 bases). In germline, CDR1 is SGHTA, CDR2 FQGNSA. V was pared by 8 bases and J by 0 bases, with 14 bases between. The CDR3 totals 16 residues.

CDR3 nucleotide sequence: TGCGCCAGCAGCGCGGGGAGGGGAGATACACCCCTCCACTTT. This translates into CASSAGRGDTPLHF. The chain recombines TRBV5-1 with TRBJ1-6; tentatively, D is TRBD1 (5 bases). The CDR3 consists of 14 residues. V gave up 4 bases and J gave up 11 bases, with 16 bases separating them. CDR1 SGHRS and CDR2 YFSETQ come from the germline V gene. Filled out from reference TRBV5-1 and TRBJ1-6, the complete variable domain reads KAGVTQTPRYLIKTRGQQVTLSCSPISGHRSVSWYQQTPGQGLQFLFEYFSETQRNKGNFPGRFSGRQFSNSRSEMNVSTLELGDSALYLCASSAGRGDTPLHFGNGTRLTVT.